A selection of T cell receptor beta chains follows, all from one sample in a study of graft-versus-host responses after intestinal transplantation. Only in-frame clones appear in the TCRdb table, and some are missing; sequencing was by immunoSEQ multiplex PCR. The data hold tens of thousands of clones, with around 83% observed a single time. Sequencing was performed on PBMCs, taken around 1,000 days after transplant. These receptors all stem from a human patient who received an intestinal transplant, so some T cells may come from the graft donor. CDR3s include the opening cysteine and the closing phenylalanine or tryptophan. The order of the fields is CDR3 DNA, CDR3 protein, V gene, D gene, clone size, J gene. A D gene is named only where the DNA matches it firmly. Rows may omit the clone size; those that give it use once, few, many or a size class.

TGTGCCAGCAGTGTTTTTAGCGGGGGAGATACGCAGTATTTT,CASSVFSGGDTQYF,TRBV6-1,TRBD2,NA,TRBJ2-3
TGTGCCAGCAGTTCTGGGGGGAGGTGGTCCCAAGAGACCCAGTACTTC,CASSSGGRWSQETQYF,TRBV6-5,NA,few,TRBJ2-5
TGTGCCAGCAGTTACCCGAACACTGAAGCTTTCTTT,CASSYPNTEAFF,TRBV6-6,NA,NA,TRBJ1-1
TGTGCCAGCACCATAAAGGCAGATACCGAAGCTTTCTTT,CASTIKADTEAFF,TRBV6-6,NA,few,TRBJ1-1
TGTGCCAGCAGTTTTACACTTTGGGGGAACACTGAAGCTTTCTTT,CASSFTLWGNTEAFF,TRBV28,NA,NA,TRBJ1-1
TGTGCCAGCAGTGACGAAGCCCCTTACAGGGTTTTCCAAGAGACCCAGTACTTC,CASSDEAPYRVFQETQYF,TRBV6-1,NA,NA,TRBJ2-5
TGTGCCAGCAGTGAAGTAGGGGGGGGCCTGGATACGCAGTATTTT,CASSEVGGGLDTQYF,TRBV6-1,NA,few,TRBJ2-3
TGTGCCAGTAGTGGACAGGGGACGAACACTGAAGCTTTCTTT,CASSGQGTNTEAFF,TRBV19,TRBD1,NA,TRBJ1-1
TGCACCAGCAGCCAAGACAGGCGGGGCAATCAGCCCCAGCATTTT,CTSSQDRRGNQPQHF,TRBV1,NA,NA,TRBJ1-5
TGTGCCAGCAGTTTACGGCAGATCTATGGCTACACCTTC,CASSLRQIYGYTF,TRBV28,NA,NA,TRBJ1-2
TGTGCCAGCACCAGCCTAGGACAGGGACAAGAGACCCAGTACTTC,CASTSLGQGQETQYF,TRBV27,TRBD1,once,TRBJ2-5
TGCAGCGTTGACGAGCTTGGCTACACCTTC,CSVDELGYTF,TRBV29-1,NA,NA,TRBJ1-2
TGTGCCAGCAGCCGTGACGGGGGACCCTACAATGAGCAGTTCTTC,CASSRDGGPYNEQFF,TRBV11-3,NA,NA,TRBJ2-1
TGTGCCATCAGTGCGGGACTAGCGGTTAACAATGAGCAGTTCTTC,CAISAGLAVNNEQFF,TRBV10-3,TRBD2,NA,TRBJ2-1
TGTGCCAGCAGCTTATTTGGCTACGAGCAGTACTTC,CASSLFGYEQYF,TRBV7-9,NA,NA,TRBJ2-7
TGTGCCAGCAGGCACGGGCCGGGCATTTCCTACGAGCAGTACTTC,CASRHGPGISYEQYF,TRBV6-1,NA,NA,TRBJ2-7
TGTGCCAGCAGATGGGAGCAAGAGACCCAGTACTTC,CASRWEQETQYF,TRBV2,NA,NA,TRBJ2-5
TGTGCCAGCAGCTCAAAAGGAAGCGGAGGGGCCCAGTACTTC,CASSSKGSGGAQYF,TRBV7-9,NA,NA,TRBJ2-5
TGTGCCAGCAGCTTGGACGGGACAGGGCGCAATGAGCAGTTCTTC,CASSLDGTGRNEQFF,TRBV5-4,TRBD1,NA,TRBJ2-1
TGTGCCAGCACCATCCCTGGACTAGCGGGAGGGCCAAGGGAGACCCAGTACTTC,CASTIPGLAGGPRETQYF,TRBV7-9,TRBD2,NA,TRBJ2-5
TGCGCCAGCAGCGACCGGTCTGGGGCCAACGTCCTGACTTTC,CASSDRSGANVLTF,TRBV5-1,NA,once,TRBJ2-6
TGTGCCACAGGGGGAGTCAGCTCCTACAATGAGCAGTTCTTC,CATGGVSSYNEQFF,TRBV6-1,TRBD1,NA,TRBJ2-1
TGTGCCAGCAGCCTGGACAGGGACGATGAGCAGTTCTTC,CASSLDRDDEQFF,TRBV7-6,TRBD1,NA,TRBJ2-1
TGTGCCAGCAGCTCTGGGGGCAGGGGGCCCGGGCGCCTCCACTTT,CASSSGGRGPGRLHF,TRBV5-4,TRBD1,NA,TRBJ1-6
TGTGCGAGCGGTGGGACAGATACGCAGTATTTT,CASGGTDTQYF,TRBV7-8,NA,NA,TRBJ2-3
TGCAGCGTTGGAGGGACAGCGACCGGGAAACTGTTTTTT,CSVGGTATGKLFF,TRBV29-1,TRBD1,NA,TRBJ1-4
TGTGCCAGCAGTTCCCGATACAGGGGGCGCGGGGCCCGGAATGAAGCTTTCTTT,CASSSRYRGRGARNEAFF,TRBV28,TRBD1,NA,TRBJ1-1
TGCGCCAGCAGCCGCTGGGACAGGGGTACTGAAGCTTTCTTT,CASSRWDRGTEAFF,TRBV4-1,TRBD1,few,TRBJ1-1
TGTGCCAGCAGCTACAACAGGGTTGCGCAGTATTTT,CASSYNRVAQYF,TRBV11-2,NA,once,TRBJ2-3
TGTGCCAGCAGCTTATCGAGCAGCACAGATACGCAGTATTTT,CASSLSSSTDTQYF,TRBV7-9,NA,NA,TRBJ2-3
TGTGCCAGCAGGAAACTAGCGTCTCTTTACGAGCAGTACTTC,CASRKLASLYEQYF,TRBV27,TRBD2,NA,TRBJ2-7
TGTGCCAGCAGCTTGCAGGGAGGGAACACTGAAGCTTTCTTT,CASSLQGGNTEAFF,TRBV7-9,NA,NA,TRBJ1-1
TGCGCCAGCAGCTCGGTAGGGACAGGGGGACAGTTCTTC,CASSSVGTGGQFF,TRBV5-1,TRBD1,NA,TRBJ2-1
TGTGCCAGCAGCCCGAGACTAGCGGGGGTCCAAGAGACCCAGTACTTC,CASSPRLAGVQETQYF,TRBV5-4,TRBD2,NA,TRBJ2-5
TGTGCCAGCAGTCGACTAGCGGATCAAGAGACCCAGTACTTC,CASSRLADQETQYF,TRBV6-1,TRBD2,NA,TRBJ2-5
TGCGCCAGCAGCCAAGATTTCGGGGCGTCCCCTTCCACAGATACGCAGTATTTT,CASSQDFGASPSTDTQYF,TRBV4-1,NA,NA,TRBJ2-3
TGTGCCTGGACCCCCGACAGGGGCTGGACTGAAGCTTTCTTT,CAWTPDRGWTEAFF,TRBV30,TRBD1,few,TRBJ1-1
TGTGCCAGCAGCTTAATGGGGGGACCCTCGGGTTCACCCCTCCACTTT,CASSLMGGPSGSPLHF,TRBV7-3,NA,NA,TRBJ1-6
TGTGCCAGCAGGCCTACTACGTGGGGGAACACTGAAGCTTTCTTT,CASRPTTWGNTEAFF,TRBV6-1,NA,NA,TRBJ1-1
TGCAGCGTTGAGCCTGGCAGCCGCGAGCAGTTCTTC,CSVEPGSREQFF,TRBV29-1,NA,few,TRBJ2-1
TGTGCCAGCAGCTTATCCCGAAACAGGGAAGGTGGCACCGGGGAGCTGTTTTTT,CASSLSRNREGGTGELFF,TRBV7-9,NA,NA,TRBJ2-2
TGTGCCAGCAGTGACTCGAGTCCTAACGGGGAGCTGTTTTTT,CASSDSSPNGELFF,TRBV6-4,NA,few,TRBJ2-2
TGTGCCAGCAGTTTAGGGGCCTCTAGCGGGAGGCCCAGCCAAGAGACCCAGTACTTC,CASSLGASSGRPSQETQYF,TRBV27,TRBD2,NA,TRBJ2-5
TGCGCCAGCAGCCAAGAAGAGTCACGGGTAGCGGGAACCTACGAGCAGTACTTC,CASSQEESRVAGTYEQYF,TRBV4-1,TRBD2,NA,TRBJ2-7
TGCAGCGTGGAAGGGCGGCGTGGCAATGAGCAGTTCTTC,CSVEGRRGNEQFF,TRBV29-1,NA,NA,TRBJ2-1
TGTGCCAGCAGCTCCCGACAGTCGGTTCAAGCTTTCTTT,CASSSRQSVQAFF,TRBV7-9,NA,NA,TRBJ1-1
TGTGCCAGCAGCCCAACCGAAGACAGGGCGAGGGAGCAGTACTTC,CASSPTEDRAREQYF,TRBV6-1,TRBD1,NA,TRBJ2-7
TGCGCCAGCAGTGAGCTAGATACGCAGTATTTT,CASSELDTQYF,TRBV10-2,NA,NA,TRBJ2-3
TGTGCCAGCAGCTCTCGGGACCACTGGGGGGATAATTCACCCCTCCACTTT,CASSSRDHWGDNSPLHF,TRBV7-3,NA,NA,TRBJ1-6
TGTGCCAGCAGTTTAAAGGCTAATCAGGCCCACTCCTACGAGCAGTACTTC,CASSLKANQAHSYEQYF,TRBV27,NA,NA,TRBJ2-7
TGTGCCAGCAGTTTCGGACAGAAAGAGACCCAGTACTTC,CASSFGQKETQYF,TRBV28,NA,few,TRBJ2-5
TGTGCCAGCAGCTGGGAATTGACAGGGGTAGGCACTGAAGCTTTCTTT,CASSWELTGVGTEAFF,TRBV5-4,TRBD1,NA,TRBJ1-1
TGTGCCAGCAGTTACGTTGGACAGGGGACGGGTGAAAAACTGTTTTTT,CASSYVGQGTGEKLFF,TRBV6-5,TRBD1,NA,TRBJ1-4
TGTGCCAGCAGCTTAGACGGGACTAGCGGTATTTACGAGCAGTACTTC,CASSLDGTSGIYEQYF,TRBV7-2,TRBD2,NA,TRBJ2-7
TGTGCCAGCAGTGAAGCTGCAGGGGCTAGACTGAGCTCCTACAATGAGCAGTTCTTC,CASSEAAGARLSSYNEQFF,TRBV6-1,NA,NA,TRBJ2-1
TGTGCCATCAGTGAGTCAAAGGGGGCGGGCTATGGCTACACCTTC,CAISESKGAGYGYTF,TRBV10-3,TRBD1,NA,TRBJ1-2
TGTGCCAGCAGTGGTGGGGGGGAGACCCAGTACTTC,CASSGGGETQYF,TRBV6-6,NA,once,TRBJ2-5
TGTGCCAGCAGCCAAGATAAGGCAGGGGCAGCCTATGGCTACACCTTC,CASSQDKAGAAYGYTF,TRBV4-2,NA,few,TRBJ1-2